The sequence of this T cell receptor (beta chain) was determined in a study of blood T cells in healthy people across ages (dated by TCRdb to 2015 to 2017). About the full investigation: Template switching captured roughly one uniquely barcoded TCR beta cDNA molecule per two T cells in model experiments. To avoid experimental bias, donors of different ages were spread randomly across the sequencing lanes. Age-related changes in TCR beta repertoire diversity were measured in the study by deep sequencing normalized with unique cDNA molecular identifiers. The donors were split into four age groups: young (average 16 years), middle-aged (over 35), aged (more than 60) and long-lived (under 90). For two donors (one aged 18 to 29 and one aged 80 or older), the study analyzed two additional independent replicas of 1 million unique cDNA reads from the same blood draw. Paper-wide results and their limitations: Estimates of total diversity based on one million sequenced T cells were considered lower bounds and underestimates. Bulk unsorted PBMC profiling prevented conclusive comparison of naive and antigen-experienced compartments. Observed TCR beta diversity per million T cells fell roughly linearly with age, and a significant reduction was already apparent by age around 36. Compared with the aged group, the long-lived group had more naive CD4+ T cells, fewer expanded clones and increased TCR diversity, suggesting age selection. The CMV infection status of donors was not known, potentially confounding age-related changes in expanded clonotypes. Observed TCR beta diversity correlated strongly with the percentage of naive T cells measured by flow cytometry.

The approximately 41 donors, aged about 6 to 90 years, were systemically healthy Caucasian individuals from Russia. About 10 milliliters of peripheral blood were drawn from each donor into EDTA-treated Vacutainer tubes. Ficoll-Paque density-gradient centrifugation was used to isolate PBMCs, with at least 6.5 million obtained per sample. Trizol reagent was used to extract total RNA from PBMCs, with at least 6 micrograms per sample. For every donor, an aliquot of PBMCs went through flow cytometry to measure the percentages of naive CD45RAhigh/CD27high T cells. The germline V gene sets CDR1 to SGHTA and CDR2 to FQGNSA. Taken from cysteine to phenylalanine, the CDR3 has 15 residues. The retained sequence is limited to the CDR3, 45 bases, with the frame set at the first base. V loses 3 bases at its end and J loses 6 bases; junction bases beyond the gene matches: 7. Libraries were made using 5' RACE. This sample was sequenced with an Illumina HiSeq 2500. A second PCR of roughly 7 to 12 cycles was run with a J-beta primer mix and a sample-barcoded 5' primer. Each TCR beta cDNA molecule received a unique molecular identifier from a template-switch 5' adaptor carrying 12 random nucleotides. At least 3 million CDR3-containing paired-end reads were obtained from each sample. The Mint cDNA synthesis kit, primed by a TRBC-specific oligonucleotide, was used to synthesize first-strand cDNA from all RNA. Following uracil-DNA glycosylase treatment, all cDNA underwent a first 18-cycle PCR with the universal primers M1SS and BC2_uni_R. As for the original processing: Normalization of each sample was performed by random selection of 1 million high-quality reads, each carrying a distinct molecular identifier. Reads with shared molecular identifiers were discarded instead of being binned into consensus sequences. MiTCR, run with a Q25 quality threshold and the strictest error-elimination algorithm, handled CDR3 identification, clonotype clustering and error correction. A nonparametric unseen species model using Euler transformation provided a lower-bound estimate of total TCR beta diversity. TCRdb reworked the public reads: Q25 trimming with fastp, MiXCR clone assembly, productive beta chains retained. Entries are consolidated by CDR3 protein sequence, retaining the most common genes and DNA. These V and J calls are TCRdb output, not the study's own analysis. This sample lists 380,000 or so distinct CDR3 sequences; about 52% were detected once. The biggest ten clones account for 51% of the sample.

With regard to this clonotype: Its antigen remains unidentified. No quality values exist for individual bases; no much larger clone is one base distant.

The rearranged segments are TRBV7-2 and TRBJ2-7, and 11 junctional nucleotides match TRBD2. Sequenced material: blood. The TCR sequence derives from a man between 60 and 75 years old in good health. The sequenced DNA: TGTGCCAGCAGCTTCCTAGCGGGGGGACCCGGCGAGCAGTACTTC. This codes for CASSFLAGGPGEQYF.